What follows is one TCR beta chain and its context. Per the authors' pipeline: It was from reference gene primer amplification that nucleated cell counts were estimated. This table comes from immunoSEQ multiplex PCR, and its TCRdb copy is limited to in-frame clones, with some not included. V, J and clone size are those of that table, while D and trimming were read from the DNA. The sample holds 110,000 to 150,000 clones, roughly 84% seen once. The CDR3 totals 13 residues. CDR1 and CDR2 from the germline V gene are SGHTA and FQGNSA. Trimming stripped 7 bases from V and 1 base from J, with 10 bases between. The data stem from a study of blood T cell repertoires in COVID-19.

Sequencing was done on a sample of peripheral blood. The sequence came from a human donor in a cohort sampled during active COVID-19. The V and J genes are TRBV7-2 and TRBJ1-2, with D perhaps matching TRBD1 (6 bases). The CDR3 loop is CASKDRLNYGYTF. DNA for the CDR3: TGTGCCAGCAAGGACAGACTTAACTATGGCTACACCTTC.